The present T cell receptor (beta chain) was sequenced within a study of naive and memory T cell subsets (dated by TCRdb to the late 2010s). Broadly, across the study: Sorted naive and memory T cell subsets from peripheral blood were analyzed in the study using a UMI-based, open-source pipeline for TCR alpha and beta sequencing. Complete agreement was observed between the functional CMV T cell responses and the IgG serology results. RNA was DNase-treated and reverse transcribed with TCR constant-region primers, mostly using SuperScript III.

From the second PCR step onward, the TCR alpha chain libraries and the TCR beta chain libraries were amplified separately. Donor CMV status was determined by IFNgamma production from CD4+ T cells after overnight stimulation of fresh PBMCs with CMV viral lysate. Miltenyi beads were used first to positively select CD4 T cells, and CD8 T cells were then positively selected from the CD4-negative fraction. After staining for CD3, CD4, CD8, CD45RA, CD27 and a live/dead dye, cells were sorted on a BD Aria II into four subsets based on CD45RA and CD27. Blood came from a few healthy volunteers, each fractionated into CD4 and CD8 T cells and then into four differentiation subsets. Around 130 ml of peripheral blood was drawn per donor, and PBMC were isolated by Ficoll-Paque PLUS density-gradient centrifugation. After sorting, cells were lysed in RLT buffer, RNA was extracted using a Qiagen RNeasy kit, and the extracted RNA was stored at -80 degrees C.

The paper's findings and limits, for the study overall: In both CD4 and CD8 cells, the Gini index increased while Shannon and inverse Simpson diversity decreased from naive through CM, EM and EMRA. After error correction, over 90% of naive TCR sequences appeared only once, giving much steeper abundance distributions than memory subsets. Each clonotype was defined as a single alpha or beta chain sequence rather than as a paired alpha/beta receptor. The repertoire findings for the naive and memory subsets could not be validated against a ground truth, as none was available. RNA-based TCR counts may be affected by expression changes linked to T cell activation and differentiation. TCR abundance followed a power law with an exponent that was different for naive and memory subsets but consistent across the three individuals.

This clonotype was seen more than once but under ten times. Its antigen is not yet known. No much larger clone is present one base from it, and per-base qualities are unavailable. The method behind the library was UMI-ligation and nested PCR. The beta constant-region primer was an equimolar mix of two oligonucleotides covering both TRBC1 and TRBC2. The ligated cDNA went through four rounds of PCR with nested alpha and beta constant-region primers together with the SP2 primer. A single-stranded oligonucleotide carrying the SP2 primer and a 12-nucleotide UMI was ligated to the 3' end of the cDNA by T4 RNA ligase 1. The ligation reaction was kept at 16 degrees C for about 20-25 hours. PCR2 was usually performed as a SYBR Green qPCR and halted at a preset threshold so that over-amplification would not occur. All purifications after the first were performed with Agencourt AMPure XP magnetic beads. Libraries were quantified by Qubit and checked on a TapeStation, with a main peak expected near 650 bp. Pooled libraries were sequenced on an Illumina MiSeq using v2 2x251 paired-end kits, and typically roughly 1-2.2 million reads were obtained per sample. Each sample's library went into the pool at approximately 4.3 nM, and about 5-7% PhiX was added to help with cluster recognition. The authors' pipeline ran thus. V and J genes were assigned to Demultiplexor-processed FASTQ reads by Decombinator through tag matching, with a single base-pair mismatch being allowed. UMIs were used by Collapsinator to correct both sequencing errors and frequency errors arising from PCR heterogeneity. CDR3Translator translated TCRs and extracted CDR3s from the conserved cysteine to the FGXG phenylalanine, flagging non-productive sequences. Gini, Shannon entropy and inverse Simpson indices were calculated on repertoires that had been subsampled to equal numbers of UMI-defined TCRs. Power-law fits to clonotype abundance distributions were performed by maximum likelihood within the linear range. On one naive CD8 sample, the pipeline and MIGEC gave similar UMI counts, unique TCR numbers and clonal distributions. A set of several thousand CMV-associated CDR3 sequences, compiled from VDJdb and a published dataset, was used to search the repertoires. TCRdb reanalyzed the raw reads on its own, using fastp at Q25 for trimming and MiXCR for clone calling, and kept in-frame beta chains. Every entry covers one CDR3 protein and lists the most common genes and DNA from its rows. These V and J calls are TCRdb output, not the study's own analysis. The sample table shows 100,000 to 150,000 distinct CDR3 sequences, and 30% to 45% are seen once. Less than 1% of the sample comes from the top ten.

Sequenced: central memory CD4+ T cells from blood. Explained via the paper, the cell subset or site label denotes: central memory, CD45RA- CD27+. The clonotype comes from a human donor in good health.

The DNA sequence reads TGCGCCAGCAGCTTGGTCCCGACCACAAGCTCTGGGGCCAACGTCCTGACTTTC. The encoded protein is CASSLVPTTSSGANVLTF. The V and J genes are TRBV5-1 and TRBJ2-6, with the D gene not clear enough to name. CDR1 SGHRS and CDR2 YFSETQ are derived from the germline V gene. The CDR3 measures 18 amino acids from cysteine to phenylalanine. Here the CDR3 DNA is all that survives: 54 bases in frame from base 1. Trimming costs V 0 bases and J 0 bases, and their ends lie 13 bases apart.